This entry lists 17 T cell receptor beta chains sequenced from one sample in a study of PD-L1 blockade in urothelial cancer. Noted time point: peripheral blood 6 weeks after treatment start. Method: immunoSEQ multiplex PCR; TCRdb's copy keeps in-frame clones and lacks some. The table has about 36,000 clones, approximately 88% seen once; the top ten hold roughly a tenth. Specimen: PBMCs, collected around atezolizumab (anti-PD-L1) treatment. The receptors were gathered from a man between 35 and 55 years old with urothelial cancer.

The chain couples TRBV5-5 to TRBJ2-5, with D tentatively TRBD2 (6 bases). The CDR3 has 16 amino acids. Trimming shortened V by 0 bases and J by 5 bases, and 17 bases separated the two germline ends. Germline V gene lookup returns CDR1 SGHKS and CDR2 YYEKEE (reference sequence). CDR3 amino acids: CASSLGFGSTGETQYF. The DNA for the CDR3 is TGTGCCAGCAGCTTGGGGTTCGGGAGCACGGGGGAGACCCAGTACTTC. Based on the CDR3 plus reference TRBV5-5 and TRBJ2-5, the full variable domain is DAGVTQSPTHLIKTRGQQVTLRCSPISGHKSVSWYQQVLGQGPQFIFQYYEKEERGRGNFPDRFSARQFPNYSSELNVNALLLGDSALYLCASSLGFGSTGETQYFGPGTRLLVL.

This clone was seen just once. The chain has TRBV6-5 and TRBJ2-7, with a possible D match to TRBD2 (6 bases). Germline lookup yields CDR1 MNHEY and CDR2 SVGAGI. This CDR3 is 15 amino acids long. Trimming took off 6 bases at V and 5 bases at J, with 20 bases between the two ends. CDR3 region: CASRRREQGPHEQYF. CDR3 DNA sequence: TGTGCCAGCAGGCGCCGGGAGCAGGGCCCCCACGAGCAGTACTTC.

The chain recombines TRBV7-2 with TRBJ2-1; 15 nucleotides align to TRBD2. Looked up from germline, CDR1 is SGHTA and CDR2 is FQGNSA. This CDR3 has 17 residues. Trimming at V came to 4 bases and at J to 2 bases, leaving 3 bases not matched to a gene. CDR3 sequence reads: CASSSWTSGRAYNEQFF. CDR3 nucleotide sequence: TGTGCCAGCAGCTCCTGGACTAGCGGGAGGGCCTACAATGAGCAGTTCTTC. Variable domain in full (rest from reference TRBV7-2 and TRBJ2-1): GAGVSQSPSNKVTEKGKDVELRCDPISGHTALYWYRQSLGQGLEFLIYFQGNSAPDKSGLPSDRFSAERTGGSVSTLTIQRTQQEDSAVYLCASSSWTSGRAYNEQFFGPGTRLTVL.

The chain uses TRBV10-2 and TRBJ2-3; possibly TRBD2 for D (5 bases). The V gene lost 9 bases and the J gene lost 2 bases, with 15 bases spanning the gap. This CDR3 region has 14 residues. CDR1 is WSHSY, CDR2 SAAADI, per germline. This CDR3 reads CASRRGLDTDTQYF. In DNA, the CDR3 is TGCGCCAGTAGACGAGGACTTGACACAGATACGCAGTATTTT.

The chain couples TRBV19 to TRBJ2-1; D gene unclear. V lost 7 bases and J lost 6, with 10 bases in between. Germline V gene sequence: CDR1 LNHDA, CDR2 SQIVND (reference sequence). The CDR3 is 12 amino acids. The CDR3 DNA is TGTGCCAGTAACTCGCGTTTCAATGAGCAGTTCTTC. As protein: CASNSRFNEQFF. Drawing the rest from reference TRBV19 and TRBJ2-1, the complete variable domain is DGGITQSPKYLFRKEGQNVTLSCEQNLNHDAMYWYRQDPGQGLRLIYYSQIVNDFQKGDIAEGYSVSREKKESFPLTVTSAQKNPTAFYLCASNSRFNEQFFGPGTRLTVL.

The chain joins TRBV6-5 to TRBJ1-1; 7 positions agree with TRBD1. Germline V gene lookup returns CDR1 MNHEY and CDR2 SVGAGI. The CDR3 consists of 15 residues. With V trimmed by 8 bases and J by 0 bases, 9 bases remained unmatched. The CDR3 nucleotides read TGTGCCAGCCGATATACAGGGGACATGAACACTGAAGCTTTCTTT. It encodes CASRYTGDMNTEAFF.

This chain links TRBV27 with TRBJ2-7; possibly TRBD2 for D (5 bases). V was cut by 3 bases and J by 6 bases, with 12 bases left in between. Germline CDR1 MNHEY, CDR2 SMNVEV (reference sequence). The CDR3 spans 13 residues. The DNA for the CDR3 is TGTGCCAGCAGTTTTGTACGGGCGGGCGAGCAGTACTTC. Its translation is CASSFVRAGEQYF.

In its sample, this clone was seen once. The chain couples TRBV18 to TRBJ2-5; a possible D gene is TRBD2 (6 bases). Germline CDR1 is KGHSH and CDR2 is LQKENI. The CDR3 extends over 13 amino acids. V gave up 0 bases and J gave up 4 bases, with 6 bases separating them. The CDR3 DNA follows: TGTGCCAGCTCACCACCGGGGGGAGAGACCCAGTACTTC. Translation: CASSPPGGETQYF.

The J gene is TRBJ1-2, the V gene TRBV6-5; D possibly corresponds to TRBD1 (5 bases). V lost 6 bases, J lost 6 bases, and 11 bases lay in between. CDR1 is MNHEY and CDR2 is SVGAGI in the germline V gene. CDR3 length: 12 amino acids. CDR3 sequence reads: CASRAGRDGYTF. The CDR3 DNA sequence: TGTGCCAGCAGGGCAGGGAGGGATGGCTACACCTTC.

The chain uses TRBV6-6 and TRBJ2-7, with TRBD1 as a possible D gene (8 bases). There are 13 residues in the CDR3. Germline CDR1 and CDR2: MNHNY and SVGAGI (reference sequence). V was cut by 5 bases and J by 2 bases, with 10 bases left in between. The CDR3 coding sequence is TGTGCCAGCAGTACAGGGGGGGCCTACGAGCAGTACTTC. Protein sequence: CASSTGGAYEQYF.

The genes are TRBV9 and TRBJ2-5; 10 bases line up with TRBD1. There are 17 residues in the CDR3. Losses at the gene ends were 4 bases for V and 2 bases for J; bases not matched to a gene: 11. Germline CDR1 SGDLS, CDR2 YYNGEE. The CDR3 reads CASSPRTGGFGQETQYF. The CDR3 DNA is TGTGCCAGCAGCCCCCGGACAGGGGGATTTGGGCAAGAGACCCAGTACTTC.

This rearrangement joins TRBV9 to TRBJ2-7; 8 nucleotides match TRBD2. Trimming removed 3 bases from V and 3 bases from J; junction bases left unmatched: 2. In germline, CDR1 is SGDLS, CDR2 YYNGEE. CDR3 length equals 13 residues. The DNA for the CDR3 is TGTGCCAGCAGCGAAACTAGCGGCTACGAGCAGTACTTC. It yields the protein CASSETSGYEQYF. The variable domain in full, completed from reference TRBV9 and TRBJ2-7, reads DSGVTQTPKHLITATGQRVTLRCSPRSGDLSVYWYQQSLDQGLQFLIQYYNGEERAKGNILERFSAQQFPDLHSELNLSSLELGDSALYFCASSETSGYEQYFGPGTRLTVT.

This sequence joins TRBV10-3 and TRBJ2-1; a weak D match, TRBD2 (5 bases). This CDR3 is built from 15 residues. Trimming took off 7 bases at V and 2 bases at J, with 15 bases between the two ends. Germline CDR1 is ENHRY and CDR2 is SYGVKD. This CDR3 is CAIMFGADPYNEQFF. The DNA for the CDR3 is TGTGCCATCATGTTTGGAGCGGACCCCTACAATGAGCAGTTCTTC.

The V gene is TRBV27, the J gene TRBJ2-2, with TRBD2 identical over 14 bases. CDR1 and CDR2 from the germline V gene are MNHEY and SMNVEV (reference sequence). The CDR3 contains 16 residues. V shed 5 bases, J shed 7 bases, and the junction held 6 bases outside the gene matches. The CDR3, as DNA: TGTGCCAGCAGTATAGGACTAGCGGGAGGTGGCGGGGAGCTGTTTTTT. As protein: CASSIGLAGGGGELFF.

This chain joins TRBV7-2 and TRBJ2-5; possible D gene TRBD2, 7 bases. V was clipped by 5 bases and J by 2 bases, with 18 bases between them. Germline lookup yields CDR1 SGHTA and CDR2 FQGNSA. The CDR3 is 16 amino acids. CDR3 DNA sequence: TGTGCCAGCAGCCTCTCCCGGGGGCGGGGGCAAGAGACCCAGTACTTC. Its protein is CASSLSRGRGQETQYF.

The CDR3 region is CASSSRTGDYGYTF. CDR3 DNA sequence: TGCGCCAGCAGCTCTCGGACAGGGGACTATGGCTACACCTTC. This rearrangement joins TRBV5-1 to TRBJ1-2, with 9 bases aligning to TRBD1. The J segment lost 3 bases and the V segment lost 3 bases, leaving 3 bases of the junction unmatched. Germline CDR1 reads SGHRS; CDR2 reads YFSETQ. This CDR3 comprises 14 residues.

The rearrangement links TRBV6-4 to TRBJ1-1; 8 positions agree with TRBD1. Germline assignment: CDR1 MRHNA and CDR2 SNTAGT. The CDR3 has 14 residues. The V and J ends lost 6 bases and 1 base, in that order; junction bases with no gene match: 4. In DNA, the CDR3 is TGTGCCAGCAGGGGGGACAGGCGGAACACTGAAGCTTTCTTT. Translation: CASRGDRRNTEAFF.